The 32 T cell receptor beta chains below come from one sample, sequenced in a study of CD8+CD57+ T cells in acquired aplastic anemia. TCR beta VDJ and CDR3 profiling used genomic DNA as template. TCRdb reprocessed the reads via MiXCR and lists one record per CDR3 protein. The sample lists roughly 200,000 distinct CDR3 sequences, around 60% occurring once. Patients chosen for sequencing had CD8+CD57+ cells that had expanded, as shown by flow cytometry. The sample comprised sorted CD4+, CD8+, or CD8+CD57+ T cells (not recorded which) from PBMCs. The receptors originated from a human donor with aplastic anemia.

This clonotype occurred once. The chain employs TRBV7-9 and TRBJ1-5; weak D call: TRBD1 (5 bases). The V gene lost 3 bases and the J gene lost 3 bases, with 12 bases spanning the gap. This CDR3 comprises 15 residues. CDR1 and CDR2 from the germline V gene are SEHNR and FQNEAQ (reference sequence). CDR3 DNA sequence: TGTGCCAGCAGCTTGGCGTCAGGGCTCAATCAGCCCCAGCATTTT. It specifies CASSLASGLNQPQHF.

The V and J genes are TRBV15 and TRBJ1-5, with D tentatively TRBD1 (6 bases). Looked up from germline, CDR1 is LNHNV and CDR2 is YYDKDF (reference sequence). V was trimmed by 1 base and J by 1 base, leaving 20 bases between them. There are 19 residues in the CDR3. This CDR3 reads CATSRAINNHDRSNQPQHF. CDR3 DNA sequence: TGTGCCACCAGCAGAGCCATCAATAATCACGACAGGAGCAATCAGCCCCAGCATTTT. Full variable domain (missing parts from reference TRBV15 and TRBJ1-5): DAMVIQNPRYQVTQFGKPVTLSCSQTLNHNVMYWYQQKSSQAPKLLFHYYDKDFNNEADTPDNFQSRRPNTSFCFLDIRSPGLGDTAMYLCATSRAINNHDRSNQPQHFGDGTRLSIL.

The CDR3 region has the DNA TGTGCCAGCAGCACTCGACAGGGTATGCCTTACGAGCAGTACTTC. Residues: CASSTRQGMPYEQYF. The chain is built from TRBV7-9 and TRBJ2-7; the match to TRBD1 covers 7 bases. CDR1 and CDR2 from the germline V gene are SEHNR and FQNEAQ (reference sequence). This CDR3 contains 15 residues. The V and J ends lost 5 bases and 4 bases, in that order; junction bases with no gene match: 11.

This rearrangement joins TRBV4-2 to TRBJ2-3; 7 nucleotides match TRBD2. Germline CDR1 LGHNA, CDR2 YNFKEQ. The CDR3 length is 17 residues. V gave up 0 bases and J gave up 8 bases; unmatched junction bases: 14. This chain's CDR3 is CASSQESPSGVEGTQYF. The CDR3 bases are TGTGCCAGCAGCCAAGAGTCGCCTAGCGGCGTCGAAGGTACGCAGTATTTT.

The rearrangement uses TRBV12-3 or TRBV12-4 and TRBJ2-7; TRBD2 matches 16 bases. The CDR3 is 15 residues long. The junction had 3 bases not matched to a gene; V was cut back by 6 bases and J by 4 bases. Here the CDR3 DNA reads TGTGCCAGCAGGGGACTAGCGGGGGGGCCATACGAGCAGTACTTC. Translation: CASRGLAGGPYEQYF.

This clonotype was recorded many times. The chain is built from TRBV7-9 and TRBJ1-1; D may be TRBD1 (6 bases). The CDR3 has 14 amino acids. Germline CDR1 reads SEHNR; CDR2 reads FQNEAQ (reference sequence). The germline V and J ends were trimmed by 5 bases and 6 bases, with 16 bases remaining between them. CDR3 in amino acids: CASSIVAGDSEAFF. The CDR3 region has the DNA TGTGCCAGCAGCATTGTCGCAGGGGATTCTGAAGCTTTCTTT.

A remark on this clonotype: A much larger clone differs by one base, so this may be a read error. The genes are TRBV6-1 and TRBJ2-7, with D possibly TRBD2 on 6 matching bases. Per the germline V gene, CDR1 is MNHNS and CDR2 is SASEGT. The CDR3 is 13 residues long. V gave up 5 bases and J gave up 3 bases, with 11 bases separating them. The DNA for the CDR3 is TGTGCCAGCAGTTGGGGGGTAGTCTACGAGCAGTACTTC. It yields the protein CASSWGVVYEQYF.

The chain is built from TRBV7-6 and TRBJ2-2, with D hard to call. V lost 5 bases to trimming and J lost 0 bases, with 16 bases between them. The germline V gene encodes CDR1 SGHVS and CDR2 FNYEAQ. The CDR3 covers 17 residues. Here the CDR3 reads CASSQPPHKPNTGELFF. In nucleotides, the CDR3 is TGTGCCAGCAGCCAGCCCCCCCACAAGCCGAACACCGGGGAGCTGTTTTTT.

This clonotype was seen once. The V and J genes are TRBV7-9 and TRBJ1-1, with TRBD1 as a possible D gene (6 bases). Germline V lookup: CDR1 SEHNR, CDR2 FQNEAQ (reference sequence). V lost 1 base, J lost 0 bases, and 15 bases lay in between. There are 17 residues in the CDR3. As DNA, the CDR3 is TGTGCCAGCAGCTTAGACTCTAGGCGGGACATGAACACTGAAGCTTTCTTT. Translation gives CASSLDSRRDMNTEAFF. Combining the CDR3 with reference TRBV7-9 and TRBJ1-1 gives the whole variable domain DTGVSQNPRHKITKRGQNVTFRCDPISEHNRLYWYRQTLGQGPEFLTYFQNEAQLEKSRLLSDRFSAERPKGSFSTLEIQRTEQGDSAMYLCASSLDSRRDMNTEAFFGQGTRLTVV.

The chain has TRBV19 and TRBJ1-2; D is ambiguous. Trimming cost V 3 bases and J 2 bases, with 4 bases left between them. Germline lookup yields CDR1 LNHDA and CDR2 SQIVND (reference sequence). CDR3 length: 12 residues. DNA for the CDR3: TGTGCCAGTAGTATCCTCAACTATGGCTACACCTTC. Protein: CASSILNYGYTF. Looking up the rest from reference TRBV19 and TRBJ1-2 gives the full variable domain: DGGITQSPKYLFRKEGQNVTLSCEQNLNHDAMYWYRQDPGQGLRLIYYSQIVNDFQKGDIAEGYSVSREKKESFPLTVTSAQKNPTAFYLCASSILNYGYTFGSGTRLTVV.

The rearrangement uses TRBV11-3 and TRBJ1-3, with D possibly being TRBD1 (5 bases). Germline V gene sequence: CDR1 SGHNT, CDR2 YENEEA. Trimming removed 5 bases at V and 4 bases at J, with 9 bases between. The CDR3 totals 13 residues. CDR3 amino acids: CASSQGDGNTIYF. The CDR3 coding sequence is TGTGCCAGCAGCCAAGGGGACGGAAACACCATATATTTT.

This clonotype was seen ten or more times. The rearrangement joins TRBV10-2 to TRBJ1-2; D gene ambiguous. The CDR3 has 14 residues. V was cut by 7 bases and J by 1 base, with 13 bases left in between. Germline V CDR1 and CDR2: WSHSY, SAAADI. CDR3 residues: CASTSLSLNYGYTF. Here the CDR3 DNA reads TGCGCCAGCACATCCCTTTCCCTTAACTATGGCTACACCTTC.

This clonotype was counted many times. This chain links TRBV6-1 with TRBJ1-4, with 7 bases lining up with TRBD1. The CDR3 contains 14 residues. Germline values: CDR1 MNHNS, CDR2 SASEGT. J lost 8 bases, V lost 4 bases, and 7 bases had no gene match. CDR3 DNA: TGTGCCAGCAGTGTAGGCAGGGGGGAAGAAAAACTGTTTTTT. Encoded protein: CASSVGRGEEKLFF.

Ten or more counts support this clonotype. This sequence joins TRBV4-1 and TRBJ1-1; D call uncertain. This CDR3 has 15 amino acids. The V gene lost 2 bases and the J gene lost 0 bases, with 10 bases spanning the gap. Germline V lookup: CDR1 MGHRA, CDR2 YSYEKL. CDR3 nucleotides: TGCGCCAGCAGCCAAATTGGTCCTATGAACACTGAAGCTTTCTTT. It codes for CASSQIGPMNTEAFF.

This clonotype was seen only once. The rearrangement uses TRBV29-1 and TRBJ2-5; maybe TRBD2 (6 bases). The germline V and J ends were trimmed by 3 bases and 6 bases, with 11 bases remaining between them. Germline loops: CDR1 SQVTM, CDR2 ANQGSEA. The CDR3 has 12 amino acids. The CDR3 sequence: CSVDVSGKTQYF. DNA of the CDR3: TGCAGCGTTGATGTTAGCGGAAAGACCCAGTACTTC.

The V call is TRBV7-2, the J call TRBJ1-2; TRBD1 matches 10 bases. Germline assignment: CDR1 SGHTA and CDR2 FQGNSA. The CDR3 is 14 amino acids. After removal of 2 bases from V and 5 bases from J, the junction contained 2 bases not matched to a gene. The CDR3 reads CASSLLGQGYGYTF. The CDR3 DNA sequence: TGTGCCAGCAGCTTACTGGGACAGGGGTATGGCTACACCTTC.

This chain uses TRBV2 with TRBJ2-6; 7 nucleotides agree with TRBD1. The germline CDR1 and CDR2 sequences are SNHLY and FYNNEI. The CDR3 is 18 amino acids. V trimming: 4 bases; J trimming: 3 bases; junction bases outside the gene matches: 12. The CDR3 DNA reads as TGTGCCAGCAGTGTCTACACAGGGGATATAAGTGGGGCCAACGTCCTGACTTTC. Its protein is CASSVYTGDISGANVLTF.

The chain combines TRBV20-1 with TRBJ2-3; 10 bases are a match to TRBD2. Germline trimming cut 2 bases from V and 4 bases from J; bases unmatched to any gene: 6. Germline assignment: CDR1 DFQATT and CDR2 SNEGSKA (reference sequence). This CDR3 contains 15 residues. CDR3 DNA sequence: TGCAGTGCTAGAAGGGCTAGCGGGGGCGCAGATACGCAGTATTTT. It yields the protein CSARRASGGADTQYF.

The rearrangement joins TRBV20-1 to TRBJ2-3; D call uncertain. The CDR3 sequence is 15 residues long. CDR1 is DFQATT, CDR2 SNEGSKA, per germline (reference sequence). V dropped 0 bases and J dropped 5 bases, with 15 bases sitting between them. The chain's CDR3 is CSARDLTENGDTQYF. CDR3 sequence (DNA): TGCAGTGCTAGAGATCTAACTGAAAACGGAGATACGCAGTATTTT.

V usage is TRBV10-3 and J usage is TRBJ2-7; TRBD2 is a possible D gene (6 bases). Germline values: CDR1 ENHRY, CDR2 SYGVKD. CDR3 size: 15 residues. The V and J ends lost 0 bases and 2 bases respectively, with 11 bases between them. The CDR3 nucleotides are TGTGCCATCAGTGAGTCTGAGGAGGGTCCCTACGAGCAGTACTTC. Protein sequence: CAISESEEGPYEQYF.

This clonotype was picked up many times. The chain links TRBV7-8 to TRBJ2-7; TRBD1 is a possible D gene (6 bases). The CDR3 has 15 residues. CDR1 is SGHVS and CDR2 is FQNEAQ in the germline V gene. Trimming removed 1 base at V and 1 base at J, with 11 bases between. The CDR3 region is CASSLVQGPSYEQYF. The CDR3 DNA reads TGTGCCAGCAGCTTAGTACAGGGACCGTCCTACGAGCAGTACTTC.

The rearrangement links TRBV20-1 to TRBJ1-6, with D possibly matching TRBD1 (5 bases). This CDR3 has 14 amino acids. CDR1 and CDR2 from the germline V gene are DFQATT and SNEGSKA (reference sequence). V was cut by 1 base and J by 10 bases, with 14 bases left in between. The DNA for the CDR3 is TGCAGTGCTAGAGTGACAGCCGGGGAATCACCCCTCCACTTT. Translation gives CSARVTAGESPLHF.

The sample holds many counts of this clonotype. This rearrangement joins TRBV25-1 to TRBJ2-1, with TRBD1 as a possible D gene (5 bases). The CDR3 consists of 12 residues. V gave up 11 bases and J gave up 4 bases, with 12 bases separating them. Germline V gives CDR1 MGHDK, CDR2 SYGVNS. CDR3 protein: CAVLTVYNEQFF. The CDR3 DNA sequence: TGTGCCGTATTGACAGTTTACAATGAGCAGTTCTTC.

This clonotype was picked up many times. J is TRBJ1-5 and V is TRBV12-3 or TRBV12-4, with D unclear. The CDR3 totals 13 residues. Trimming took 0 bases from V and 6 from J, leaving 6 bases between them. The CDR3 region is CASSLALGQPQHF. CDR3 nucleotide sequence: TGTGCCAGCAGTTTAGCTCTGGGTCAGCCCCAGCATTTT.

To note about this clonotype: The junction and the germline gene differ at one end; a read error may be behind it. This rearrangement joins TRBV7-3 to TRBJ2-2, with no clear D. Germline loops: CDR1 SGHTA, CDR2 FQGTGA. The CDR3 consists of 12 residues. CDR3 DNA: TGTGCCAGCAGCCCTGATTCCGGTGAGCTGTTTTTT. It yields the protein CASSPDSGELFF.

The chain carries TRBV7-9 and TRBJ1-5; D remains unclear. Germline V gives CDR1 SEHNR, CDR2 FQNEAQ (reference sequence). This CDR3 has 14 residues. V lost 1 base and J lost 6, with 10 bases in between. CDR3 sequence: CASSLVAEIQPQHF. CDR3 DNA sequence: TGTGCCAGCAGCTTAGTAGCCGAGATTCAGCCCCAGCATTTT. The full variable domain, in which reference TRBV7-9 and TRBJ1-5 provide the parts outside the CDR3, is DTGVSQNPRHKITKRGQNVTFRCDPISEHNRLYWYRQTLGQGPEFLTYFQNEAQLEKSRLLSDRFSAERPKGSFSTLEIQRTEQGDSAMYLCASSLVAEIQPQHFGDGTRLSIL.

This clonotype was counted many times. The J gene is TRBJ2-7, the V gene TRBV2; 8 nucleotides line up with TRBD1. The V gene end was trimmed by 9 bases and the J gene end by 0 bases; junction bases not matched to a gene: 10. This CDR3 comprises 15 residues. Germline loops: CDR1 SNHLY, CDR2 FYNNEI. CDR3 amino acids: CASETGVDYSYEQYF. Here the CDR3 DNA reads TGTGCCAGTGAGACAGGGGTGGACTACTCCTACGAGCAGTACTTC.

The chain combines TRBV19 with TRBJ1-1; the D is unclear. The length of the CDR3 is 13 residues. Trimming took 2 bases from V and 1 from J, leaving 5 bases between them. Germline values: CDR1 LNHDA, CDR2 SQIVND (reference sequence). CDR3 sequence: CASSILRNTEAFF. The DNA of the CDR3 is TGTGCCAGTAGTATATTGCGGAACACTGAAGCTTTCTTT.

The J gene is TRBJ2-7, the V gene TRBV5-1; perhaps TRBD1 as D (6 bases). The CDR3 spans 14 residues. V was cut by 7 bases and J by 5 bases, with 19 bases left in between. In germline, CDR1 is SGHRS, CDR2 YFSETQ. CDR3 in amino acids: CASGPARGSDEQYF. Written as DNA, the CDR3 is TGCGCCAGCGGCCCCGCGAGGGGGTCGGACGAGCAGTACTTC.

This clonotype occurred many times. The chain links TRBV6-5 to TRBJ1-5; a possible D gene is TRBD1 (5 bases). Per the germline V gene, CDR1 is MNHEY and CDR2 is SVGAGI. Between the trimmed V and J ends, which lost 4 bases and 9 bases, there was a span of 13 bases. This CDR3 region has 13 residues. The CDR3 bases are TGTGCCAGCAGTTCTAGGGGAAGGTGGCCCCAGCATTTT. Encoded protein: CASSSRGRWPQHF.

This clonotype came up many times. The chain recombines TRBV7-2 with TRBJ2-7; perhaps TRBD1 as D (7 bases). CDR1 and CDR2 from the germline V gene are SGHTA and FQGNSA. V was shortened by 5 bases and J by 3 bases, with 14 bases between the two germline ends. CDR3 size: 14 residues. The CDR3 bases are TGTGCCAGCAGCGGGGGGACAGACCACTACGAGCAGTACTTC. It is translated as CASSGGTDHYEQYF. Looking up the rest from reference TRBV7-2 and TRBJ2-7 gives the full variable domain: GAGVSQSPSNKVTEKGKDVELRCDPISGHTALYWYRQSLGQGLEFLIYFQGNSAPDKSGLPSDRFSAERTGGSVSTLTIQRTQQEDSAVYLCASSGGTDHYEQYFGPGTRLTVT.

V usage is TRBV7-2 and J usage is TRBJ2-1; D remains unclear. Trimming cost V 5 bases and J 0 bases, with 14 bases left between them. Germline CDR1 is SGHTA and CDR2 is FQGNSA. CDR3 size: 16 residues. The CDR3 spells CASSPTHLSSYNEQFF. Written as DNA, the CDR3 is TGTGCCAGCAGCCCAACTCACCTGAGCTCCTACAATGAGCAGTTCTTC.